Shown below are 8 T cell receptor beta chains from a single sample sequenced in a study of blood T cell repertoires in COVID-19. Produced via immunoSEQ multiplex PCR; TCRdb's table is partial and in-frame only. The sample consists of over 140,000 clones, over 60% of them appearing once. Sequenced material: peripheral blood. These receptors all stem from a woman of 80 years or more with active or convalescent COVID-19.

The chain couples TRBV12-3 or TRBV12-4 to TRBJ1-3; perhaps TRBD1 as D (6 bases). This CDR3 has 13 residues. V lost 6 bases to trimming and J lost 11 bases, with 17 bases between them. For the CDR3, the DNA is TGTGCCAGCAGCCAAGGACACAGGGATGCCATATATTTT. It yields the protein CASSQGHRDAIYF.

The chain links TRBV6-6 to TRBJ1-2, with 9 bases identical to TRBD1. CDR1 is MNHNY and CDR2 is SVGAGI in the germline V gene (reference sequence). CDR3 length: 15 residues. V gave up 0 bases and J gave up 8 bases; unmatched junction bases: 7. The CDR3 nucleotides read TGTGCCAGCAGTTACTCCCCGGGACAGGGTAACGGCTACACCTTC. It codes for CASSYSPGQGNGYTF.

The CDR3 spells CASSPTSGGKETQYF. The CDR3 nucleotides are TGTGCCAGCAGTCCGACTAGCGGGGGGAAAGAGACCCAGTACTTC. The J gene is TRBJ2-5, the V gene TRBV28, with 13 positions matching TRBD2. Germline CDR1 and CDR2: MDHEN and SYDVKM. CDR3 length: 15 residues. V lost 5 bases and J lost 3; bases outside the gene matches: 3.

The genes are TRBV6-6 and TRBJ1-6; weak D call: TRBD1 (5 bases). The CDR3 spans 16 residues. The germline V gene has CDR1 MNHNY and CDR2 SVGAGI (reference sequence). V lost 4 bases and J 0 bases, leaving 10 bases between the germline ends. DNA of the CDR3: TGTGCCAGCAGTTTGACAGTCAGCTCCTATAATTCACCCCTCCACTTT. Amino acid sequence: CASSLTVSSYNSPLHF.

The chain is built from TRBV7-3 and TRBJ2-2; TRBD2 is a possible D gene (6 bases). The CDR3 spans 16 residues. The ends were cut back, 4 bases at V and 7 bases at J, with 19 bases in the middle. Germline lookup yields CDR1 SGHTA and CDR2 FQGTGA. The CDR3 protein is CASSSRGPEAGGELFF. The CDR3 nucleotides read TGTGCCAGCAGCTCACGAGGACCGGAAGCGGGCGGGGAGCTGTTTTTT.

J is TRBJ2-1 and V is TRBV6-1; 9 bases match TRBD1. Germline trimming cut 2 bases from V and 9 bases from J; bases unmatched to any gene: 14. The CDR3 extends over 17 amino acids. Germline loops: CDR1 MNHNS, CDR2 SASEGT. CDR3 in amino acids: CASSEIPPGQGRGEQFF. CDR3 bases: TGTGCCAGCAGTGAAATCCCGCCGGGACAGGGCCGTGGTGAGCAGTTCTTC.

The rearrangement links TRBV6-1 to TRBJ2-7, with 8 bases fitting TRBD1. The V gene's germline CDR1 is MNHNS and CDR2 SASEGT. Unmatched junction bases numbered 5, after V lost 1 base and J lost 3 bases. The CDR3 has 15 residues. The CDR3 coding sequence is TGTGCCAGCAGTGAAGGGGGGACAGGCTACTACGAGCAGTACTTC. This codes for CASSEGGTGYYEQYF.

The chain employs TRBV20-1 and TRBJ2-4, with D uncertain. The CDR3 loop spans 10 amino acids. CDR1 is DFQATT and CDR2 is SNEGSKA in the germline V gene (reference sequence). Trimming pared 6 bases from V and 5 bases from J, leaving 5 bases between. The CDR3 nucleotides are TGCAGTGCGCGCCAAAACATTCAGTACTTC. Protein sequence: CSARQNIQYF.